These T cell receptor beta chains were read from a single sample in a study of CD8 T cells in Susac syndrome. MiXCR, run by TCRdb on the immunoSEQ multiplex PCR reads, gives a single entry per CDR3 protein. The data contain some 200,000 distinct CDR3 sequences, approximately 95% of them singletons. The sequencing sample was made of CD4+ T cells from PBMCs. The receptors derive from a human donor with Susac syndrome. Both conserved end residues are part of each CDR3. The D gene is left open where the match is weak. Clone size is stated in some rows and not others, as once, few, many or a class when expanded.

D gene: .
J gene: TRBJ2-5
CDR3 length: 13
V gene: TRBV4-1
clone size: .
CDR3 DNA: TGCGCCAGCAGCCAGGGACCCCAAGAGACCCAGTACTTC
CDR3 protein: CASSQGPQETQYF

D gene: .
J gene: TRBJ2-7
CDR3 length: 16
V gene: TRBV9
clone size: .
CDR3 DNA: TGTGCCAGCAGCGGACCGGGCGGAACATTCATCAACGAGCAGTACTTC
CDR3 protein: CASSGPGGTFINEQYF

D gene: TRBD1
J gene: TRBJ2-3
CDR3 length: 15
V gene: TRBV30
clone size: once
CDR3 DNA: TGTGCCTGGGGGGGGAGGACAGGGAGTACAGATACGCAGTATTTT
CDR3 protein: CAWGGRTGSTDTQYF

D gene: .
J gene: TRBJ1-5
CDR3 length: 17
V gene: TRBV15
clone size: .
CDR3 DNA: TGTGCCACCAGCAGAGATCTAGTGGCAGGGAAGGGTCAGCCCCAGCATTTT
CDR3 protein: CATSRDLVAGKGQPQHF

D gene: TRBD2
J gene: TRBJ2-6
CDR3 length: 15
V gene: TRBV3-1
clone size: .
CDR3 DNA: TGTGCCAGCAGCCGCAAGGCGGGGGGCCCCAACGTCCTGACTTTC
CDR3 protein: CASSRKAGGPNVLTF

D gene: .
J gene: TRBJ1-4
CDR3 length: 13
V gene: TRBV9
clone size: .
CDR3 DNA: TGTGCCAGCAGCGACGGGACGGAGGAAAAACTGTTTTTT
CDR3 protein: CASSDGTEEKLFF

D gene: .
J gene: TRBJ2-3
CDR3 length: 15
V gene: TRBV5-1
clone size: .
CDR3 DNA: TGCGCCAGCAGCTTGGATGCAGGGTTGGCAGATACGCAGTATTTT
CDR3 protein: CASSLDAGLADTQYF

D gene: .
J gene: TRBJ1-1
CDR3 length: 13
V gene: TRBV25-1
clone size: few
CDR3 DNA: TGTGCCAGTAGCGGGGGTTGGGGCACTGAAGCTTTCTTT
CDR3 protein: CASSGGWGTEAFF

D gene: .
J gene: TRBJ1-1
CDR3 length: 11
V gene: TRBV20-1
clone size: .
CDR3 DNA: TGCAGTACTCGACTGAACACTGAAGCTTTCTTT
CDR3 protein: CSTRLNTEAFF

D gene: .
J gene: TRBJ1-5
CDR3 length: 14
V gene: TRBV28
clone size: .
CDR3 DNA: TGTGCCAGCAGTCCCCGAGGGTTGTGGCAGCCCCAGCATTTT
CDR3 protein: CASSPRGLWQPQHF

D gene: TRBD2
J gene: TRBJ2-5
CDR3 length: 13
V gene: TRBV30
clone size: .
CDR3 DNA: TGTGCCTGGACTAGCGGGGGGAGGGAGACCCAGTACTTC
CDR3 protein: CAWTSGGRETQYF

D gene: .
J gene: TRBJ2-1
CDR3 length: 15
V gene: TRBV7-8
clone size: .
CDR3 DNA: TGTGCCAGCAGCACGCCCAGCGGAGCATACAATGAGCAGTTCTTC
CDR3 protein: CASSTPSGAYNEQFF

D gene: .
J gene: TRBJ2-5
CDR3 length: 13
V gene: TRBV20-1
clone size: .
CDR3 DNA: TGCAGTGCTAGAGATCCGGTGCGAGAGACCCAGTACTTC
CDR3 protein: CSARDPVRETQYF

D gene: TRBD1
J gene: TRBJ1-6
CDR3 length: 17
V gene: TRBV5-6
clone size: .
CDR3 DNA: TGTGCCAGCAGCTGGGGGGACAGTAGCTCCTATAATTCACCCCTCCACTTT
CDR3 protein: CASSWGDSSSYNSPLHF

D gene: TRBD2
J gene: TRBJ2-5
CDR3 length: 16
V gene: TRBV14
clone size: .
CDR3 DNA: TGTGCCAGCAGCGAACTAGCGGGGGGGAATCAAGAGACCCAGTACTTC
CDR3 protein: CASSELAGGNQETQYF

D gene: .
J gene: TRBJ1-5
CDR3 length: 14
V gene: TRBV3-1
clone size: .
CDR3 DNA: TGTGCCAGCAGCCAAGGGGAGGGGAATCAGCCCCAGCATTTT
CDR3 protein: CASSQGEGNQPQHF

D gene: TRBD2
J gene: TRBJ2-1
CDR3 length: 16
V gene: TRBV4-2
clone size: .
CDR3 DNA: TGTGCCAGCAGCCAAGAAACCTTGGCGGGGGATAATGAGCAGTTCTTC
CDR3 protein: CASSQETLAGDNEQFF

D gene: TRBD2
J gene: TRBJ2-7
CDR3 length: 18
V gene: TRBV5-4
clone size: .
CDR3 DNA: TGTGCCAGCAGCTTGGAGCCTAGCGGGGGGGCATCCGCCTACGAGCAGTACTTC
CDR3 protein: CASSLEPSGGASAYEQYF

D gene: .
J gene: TRBJ2-7
CDR3 length: 15
V gene: TRBV9
clone size: .
CDR3 DNA: TGTGCCAGCAGCGTAGGCGGGGTGGGATCCTACGAGCAGTACTTC
CDR3 protein: CASSVGGVGSYEQYF

D gene: .
J gene: TRBJ2-1
CDR3 length: 11
V gene: TRBV7-9
clone size: .
CDR3 DNA: TGTGCCAGCAGCTCATGGTCGGGGGCGATCTTC
CDR3 protein: CASSSWSGAIF

D gene: .
J gene: TRBJ2-1
CDR3 length: 14
V gene: TRBV7-9
clone size: .
CDR3 DNA: TGTGCCAGCAGCCTCGTGGGAGTGTACAATGAGCAGTTCTTC
CDR3 protein: CASSLVGVYNEQFF

D gene: .
J gene: TRBJ1-1
CDR3 length: 13
V gene: TRBV6-1
clone size: .
CDR3 DNA: TGTGCCAGCACGGCGGAACTGAACACTGAAGCTTTCTTT
CDR3 protein: CASTAELNTEAFF

D gene: .
J gene: TRBJ2-5
CDR3 length: 11
V gene: TRBV30
clone size: .
CDR3 DNA: TGTGCCTCCTCAGCTCGGGAGACCCAGTACTTC
CDR3 protein: CASSARETQYF

D gene: .
J gene: TRBJ1-5
CDR3 length: 13
V gene: TRBV27
clone size: .
CDR3 DNA: TGTGCCAGCAGTCATAATAGCAATCAGCCCCAGCATTTT
CDR3 protein: CASSHNSNQPQHF

D gene: .
J gene: TRBJ1-1
CDR3 length: 13
V gene: TRBV30
clone size: .
CDR3 DNA: TGTGCCTGGAATGGAGGGGCGCACACTGAAGCTTTCTTT
CDR3 protein: CAWNGGAHTEAFF

D gene: .
J gene: TRBJ1-1
CDR3 length: 13
V gene: TRBV20-1
clone size: .
CDR3 DNA: TGCAGTGCTAGTGGGGGAGGAGGCACTGAAGCTTTCTTT
CDR3 protein: CSASGGGGTEAFF

D gene: TRBD1
J gene: TRBJ1-2
CDR3 length: 14
V gene: TRBV29-1
clone size: .
CDR3 DNA: TGCAGCGTTGAAGCACAGGGGCAGGACTATGGCTACACCTTC
CDR3 protein: CSVEAQGQDYGYTF

D gene: .
J gene: TRBJ1-3
CDR3 length: 15
V gene: TRBV5-1
clone size: .
CDR3 DNA: TGCGCCAGCAGCTTGGATGGCGCCAGCGGAAACACCATATATTTT
CDR3 protein: CASSLDGASGNTIYF

D gene: .
J gene: TRBJ2-6
CDR3 length: 14
V gene: TRBV27
clone size: .
CDR3 DNA: TGTGCCAGCGGACTCCGACTGAACGCCAACGTCCTGACTTTC
CDR3 protein: CASGLRLNANVLTF

D gene: .
J gene: TRBJ1-5
CDR3 length: 14
V gene: TRBV2
clone size: .
CDR3 DNA: TGTGCCAGCAGTGACCGGGTTAGCAATCAGCCCCAGCATTTT
CDR3 protein: CASSDRVSNQPQHF